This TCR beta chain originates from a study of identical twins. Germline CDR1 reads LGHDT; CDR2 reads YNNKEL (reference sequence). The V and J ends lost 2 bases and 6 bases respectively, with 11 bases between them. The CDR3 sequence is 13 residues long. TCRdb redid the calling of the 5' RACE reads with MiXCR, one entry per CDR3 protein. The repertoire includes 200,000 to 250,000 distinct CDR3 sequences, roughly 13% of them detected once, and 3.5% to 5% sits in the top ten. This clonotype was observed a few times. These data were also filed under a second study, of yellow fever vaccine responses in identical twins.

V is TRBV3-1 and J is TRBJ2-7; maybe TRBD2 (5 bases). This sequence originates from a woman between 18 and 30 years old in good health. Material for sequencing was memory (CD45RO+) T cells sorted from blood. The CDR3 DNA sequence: TGTGCCAGCAGCCAAACTAGTTTGGGCGAGCAGTACTTC. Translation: CASSQTSLGEQYF.